This T cell receptor (beta chain) came from a study of blood T cell repertoires in COVID-19. Study information: Some COVID-19 samples were acute and others convalescent; all came from the United States, Italy and Spain.

Some clones are missing from TCRdb's copy, which holds only in-frame ones; the method was immunoSEQ multiplex PCR. In the table there are 250,000 to 300,000 clones, 80% to 90% of which are singletons. Germline assignment: CDR1 SEHNR and CDR2 FQNEAQ (reference sequence). Trimming removed 1 base from V and 5 bases from J, with 11 bases in between. The CDR3 has 14 amino acids. Material: peripheral blood. The sequence was obtained from a woman aged 25-40 years with COVID-19, enrolled during active disease. The genes are TRBV7-9 and TRBJ2-5; D gene uncertain. The CDR3 is CASSLVADSETQYF. The CDR3 DNA reads TGTGCCAGCAGCTTAGTGGCCGATAGCGAGACCCAGTACTTC.